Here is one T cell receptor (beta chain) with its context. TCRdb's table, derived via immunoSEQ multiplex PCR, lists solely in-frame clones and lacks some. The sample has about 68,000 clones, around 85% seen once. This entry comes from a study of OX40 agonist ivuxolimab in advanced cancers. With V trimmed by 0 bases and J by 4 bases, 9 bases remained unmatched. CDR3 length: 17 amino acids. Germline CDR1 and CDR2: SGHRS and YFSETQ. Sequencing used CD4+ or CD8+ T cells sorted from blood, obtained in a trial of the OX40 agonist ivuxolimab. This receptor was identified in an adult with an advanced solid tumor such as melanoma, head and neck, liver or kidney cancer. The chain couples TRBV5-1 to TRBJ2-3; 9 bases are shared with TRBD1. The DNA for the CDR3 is TGCGCCAGCAGCTTGGAATTACGCGGGACAGGGTCAGATACGCAGTATTTT. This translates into CASSLELRGTGSDTQYF. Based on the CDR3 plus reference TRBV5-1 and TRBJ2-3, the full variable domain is KAGVTQTPRYLIKTRGQQVTLSCSPISGHRSVSWYQQTPGQGLQFLFEYFSETQRNKGNFPGRFSGRQFSNSRSEMNVSTLELGDSALYLCASSLELRGTGSDTQYFGPGTRLTVL.